These T cell receptor beta chains were read from a single sample in a study of vaccination and CD4 T cells after COVID-19. What these receptors recognize is not known. MiXCR was run by TCRdb on the PCR reads, yielding one entry per CDR3 protein. There are 15,000 to 20,000 distinct CDR3 sequences in the sample; 48% occur only once, and around 2.5% lies in the top ten. This material consisted of CD4+ T cells from blood, cultured in vitro, taken after SARS-CoV-2 vaccination. The receptors originated from a human donor who had recovered from COVID-19. The CDR3 runs from the conserved cysteine through the conserved F or W. D genes are given only for firm matches. Clone size is not always given. Where it is, it says once, few, many or a class for expanded clones.

TRBV7-9,TRBJ2-1,-,-,TGTGCCAGCAGCTTAGGGGCAGGGCTTGGGAATGAGCAGTTCTTC,CASSLGAGLGNEQFF
TRBV27,TRBJ1-2,TRBD1,few,TGTGCCAGCAGTTTGACAGGGCTGGGAGGCTACACCTTC,CASSLTGLGGYTF
TRBV11-3,TRBJ2-2,-,-,TGTGCCAGCAAGTCTAGTAACACCGGGGAGCTGTTTTTT,CASKSSNTGELFF
TRBV7-3,TRBJ1-5,-,few,TGTGCCAGCAGCTTAGGAGCCGGGCAGCCCCAGCATTTT,CASSLGAGQPQHF
TRBV20-1,TRBJ2-3,-,-,TGCAGTGCTATTGGGGAGACGAGCACAGATACGCAGTATTTT,CSAIGETSTDTQYF
TRBV7-8,TRBJ1-2,TRBD1,-,TGTGCCAGCAGCTTAGACAGGGGGCGACCACCCTACACCTTC,CASSLDRGRPPYTF
TRBV10-3,TRBJ1-5,-,few,TGTGCCATCAGTGAGACGAATCAGCCCCAGCATTTT,CAISETNQPQHF
TRBV29-1,TRBJ1-6,-,-,TGCAGCGTTGAATGGGTTTGGGCAGGGTCATCTTATTCACCCCTCCACTTT,CSVEWVWAGSSYSPLHF
TRBV11-2,TRBJ1-1,-,-,TGTGCCAGCAGCCCGGGGCGGGGTAGGGTCAACACTGAAGCTTTCTTT,CASSPGRGRVNTEAFF
TRBV20-1,TRBJ2-1,TRBD1,-,TGCAGTGCAAGGACAGGATCCTACAATGAGCAGTTCTTC,CSARTGSYNEQFF
TRBV20-1,TRBJ2-7,-,few,TGCAGTGCTAGATCGTACGGGACTCGTCCCTACGAGCAGTACTTC,CSARSYGTRPYEQYF
TRBV25-1,TRBJ1-2,-,-,TGTGCCAGCAGTGACCCCCGCCAGCGTGTAGTCGGGGGCTACACCTTC,CASSDPRQRVVGGYTF
TRBV6-1,TRBJ1-2,TRBD1,few,TGTGCCAGCAGTGAAGCCCAGGGGGCGGGCGGCTACACCTTC,CASSEAQGAGGYTF
TRBV2,TRBJ2-5,TRBD2,few,TGTGCCAGCAGCACAAGCGGGGCTCACGGGGCCCAGTACTTC,CASSTSGAHGAQYF
TRBV7-2,TRBJ2-7,TRBD1,-,TGTGCCAGCAGCCTAGGACAGGGGGTTACCTACGAGCAGTACTTC,CASSLGQGVTYEQYF
TRBV7-9,TRBJ2-5,-,few,TGTGCCAGCAGCTCGAAAGAGACCCAGTACTTC,CASSSKETQYF
TRBV11-3,TRBJ1-6,-,-,TGTGCCAGCAGCTTAGCTGGCTCCAATTCACCCCTCCACTTT,CASSLAGSNSPLHF
TRBV20-1,TRBJ2-1,TRBD2,-,TGCAGTGCCCATAGGGGGACTAGCGGGGGGCGACGCCCCAGTGAGCAGTTCTTC,CSAHRGTSGGRRPSEQFF
TRBV24-1,TRBJ2-1,-,-,TGTGCCACCAGTGATGTGGACAGCTTTAACTCCTACAATGAGCAGTTCTTC,CATSDVDSFNSYNEQFF
TRBV19,TRBJ2-2,TRBD2,few,TGTGCCAGTGCACAGCGGGAGGGAACCGCCGGGGAGCTGTTTTTT,CASAQREGTAGELFF
TRBV6-1,TRBJ1-1,-,few,TGTGCCAGCAGTACTCTCTCAAAGGGCAGGGCGAACACTGAAGCTTTCTTT,CASSTLSKGRANTEAFF
TRBV20-1,TRBJ2-7,-,-,TGCAGTGCAGAAGACATCTCCTACGAGCAGTACTTC,CSAEDISYEQYF
TRBV19,TRBJ1-3,-,-,TGTGCCAGTAGTATGCTCCGGGGCGCGGTAGGAAACACCATATATTTT,CASSMLRGAVGNTIYF
TRBV7-2,TRBJ1-2,TRBD1,-,TGTGCCAGCAGCTTAGCGTTGACAGGGGACTATGGCTACACCTTC,CASSLALTGDYGYTF
TRBV28,TRBJ2-2,-,-,TGTGCCAGCAGTATACAGGGAACCGGGGAGCTGTTTTTT,CASSIQGTGELFF
TRBV7-2,TRBJ2-7,-,few,TGTGCCAGCAGCTTAGCGGTCGCCTACGAGCAGTACTTC,CASSLAVAYEQYF
TRBV7-6,TRBJ1-6,-,few,TGTGCCAGCAGCTCGAAATCTTATAATTCACCCCTCCACTTT,CASSSKSYNSPLHF
TRBV6-1,TRBJ1-2,-,-,TGTGCCAGCAGAGAACTCAGGGGCTTCTATGGCTACACCTTC,CASRELRGFYGYTF
TRBV7-9,TRBJ1-1,TRBD1,-,TGTGCCAGCAGCTTAGTCACAGGGGTCCCGAGCACTGAAGCTTTCTTT,CASSLVTGVPSTEAFF
TRBV28,TRBJ1-3,-,-,TGTGCCAGCAGTTCCTCCCGGACGGCTGGAAACACCATATATTTT,CASSSSRTAGNTIYF
TRBV11-3,TRBJ2-3,-,few,TGTGCCAGCAGCTATGGCGTGGGCGGGGACACAGATACGCAGTATTTT,CASSYGVGGDTDTQYF
TRBV20-1,TRBJ2-2,-,-,TGCAGTGCGCCTAAGGGGACAACGAACACCGGGGAGCTGTTTTTT,CSAPKGTTNTGELFF
TRBV19,TRBJ1-2,-,-,TGTGCCAGTAAAAATACAGGAGCATCTTATGGCTACACCTTC,CASKNTGASYGYTF
TRBV28,TRBJ2-7,-,few,TGTGCCAGCACCTCAACCGGGACGGAGACCTACGAGCAGTACTTC,CASTSTGTETYEQYF
TRBV10-3,TRBJ1-1,TRBD1,-,TGTGCCATCAGGCCGGGACAGGTGAACACTGAAGCTTTCTTT,CAIRPGQVNTEAFF
TRBV6-1,TRBJ1-1,-,few,TGTGCCAGCAGTAAAATGGTCGTGCTTCAGGTGCGGACTGAAGCTTTCTTT,CASSKMVVLQVRTEAFF
TRBV15,TRBJ2-2,-,-,TGTGCCACCAGCACGTCGTTAGGAACAACCGGGGAGTTGTTTTTT,CATSTSLGTTGELFF
TRBV5-4,TRBJ2-5,-,-,TGTGCCAGCAGCCTCATCACCAGGGAGACCCAGTACTTC,CASSLITRETQYF
TRBV15,TRBJ1-2,-,-,TGTGCCACCAGCAGAACTGGGACAAGCTATGGCTACACCTTC,CATSRTGTSYGYTF
TRBV6-1,TRBJ2-5,TRBD1,-,TGTGCCAGCAGGCCCTTGTCTGGCAGGGGGCGGACCCAGTACTTC,CASRPLSGRGRTQYF